This T cell receptor (beta chain) stems from a study of Ad26.COV2.S vaccination and SARS-CoV-2 variants (dated by TCRdb to 2020 to 2023). In terms of the full investigation: Donors in the vaccine arm were drawn from COV1001, a multicentre, randomized, double-blind, placebo-controlled phase I-IIa trial testing Ad26.COV2.S in healthy adults. Ad26.COV2.S was given intramuscularly at 5x10^10 or 1x10^11 viral particles, as a single shot or as two shots 56 days apart. The specificity and breadth of SARS-CoV-2-reactive T cell receptors after Ad26.COV2.S vaccination were assessed by TCRbeta repertoire sequencing. A total of roughly 30 samples were included in the TCR-sequenced set, comprising 19 Ad26.COV2.S vaccine recipients, 5 placebo recipients and 8 SARS-CoV-2 convalescent individuals. Trial participants were randomized into five groups of five: low-dose or high-dose Ad26.COV2.S given once or twice, or placebo on both occasions. Throughout the experiments and outcome assessment, investigators stayed blinded to trial group allocation.

The immunoSEQ Assay was used to sequence TCRbeta CDR3 regions. After extraction, genomic DNA underwent amplification by bias-controlled multiplex PCR, followed by high-throughput sequencing. In the original analysis: To quantify the absolute abundance of every unique TCRbeta CDR3 region, sequences were collapsed and filtered. T cell fraction was estimated by normalizing TCRbeta template counts to usable DNA, which was measured by amplifying reference genes present in all nucleated cells. Repertoire TCRs were annotated as SARS-CoV-2-specific when V gene, CDR3 amino acid sequence and J gene were exactly matched to a known reactive TCR set. MIRA supplied the reference SARS-CoV-2 TCR set, which was filtered for enrichment in COVID-19-positive ImmuneCODE repertoires so that public or cross-reactive TCRs were removed. Using the MIRA antigens, annotated TCRs were further analysed by specific ORF or by position within an ORF. Depth was the summed frequency of annotated unique rearrangements, while breadth was defined as annotated unique rearrangements over total unique productive rearrangements. Two-sided Wilcoxon rank-sum tests were used to compare TCR breadth between groups. Imported from immuneACCESS, the table was reduced by TCRdb to in-frame sequences with V and J called. These copies leave out some clones; in studies compared against another copy, an unresolved V gene accounts for under half, and the cause of the remainder is not known. V and J calls and clone size come straight from that table; D and trimming were deduced from the DNA. For this sample the table gives about 400,000 clones, of which 75% to 90% were detected only once. 1.9% of the sample belongs to the ten largest clones.

Explained via the paper, the treatment or condition label denotes: 15 to 20 received Ad26.COV2.S at low or high dose, single or two shots; 5 received placebo; per-sample allocation not given. For vaccine and placebo recipients, the sequenced repertoires came from samples collected on day 63 after the first injection. In Cohort 1b, some 25 adults aged 18-55 years were enrolled at a single site in Boston, USA, between 29 July and 7 August 2020. Ad26.COV2.S consisted of a replication-incompetent adenovirus type 26 vector by which a prefusion-stabilized SARS-CoV-2 spike protein from the original Wuhan strain was expressed. Study-wide conclusions, independent of this receptor: The study was not powered to compare responses between vaccine doses or regimens. The authors noted that the TCR breadth and depth analyses may have underestimated total T cell responses. After vaccination, spike-specific CD8+ and CD4+ T cell responses were reported to show substantial breadth. Higher spike-specific TCR breadth was observed in Ad26.COV2.S recipients than in placebo recipients (P = 0.0014). Comparable non-spike TCR breadth was observed between vaccine and placebo recipients, consistent with only spike being contained in the vaccine.

Concerning this clone: What this receptor recognizes is not known. No quality values exist for individual bases; no much larger clone is one base distant.

CDR3 length: 17 amino acids, cysteine to phenylalanine. The DNA shown is the 51-base CDR3, in frame from base 1. At the junction V is shortened by 0 bases and J by 0 bases; bases outside the gene matches: 3. According to the germline V gene, CDR1 reads SGHVS and CDR2 reads FNYEAQ. The specimen was peripheral blood, collected in a trial of Ad26.COV2.S vaccine versus placebo. This sequence uses TRBV7-6 and TRBJ2-2, and 8 junctional nucleotides match TRBD2. This sequence originates from a person between 18 and 65 years old who received the Ad26.COV2.S COVID-19 vaccine or a placebo. The DNA sequence is as follows: TGTGCCAGCAGCTTAGCATGGACTAGCTCGAACACCGGGGAGCTGTTTTTT. The translation is CASSLAWTSSNTGELFF.